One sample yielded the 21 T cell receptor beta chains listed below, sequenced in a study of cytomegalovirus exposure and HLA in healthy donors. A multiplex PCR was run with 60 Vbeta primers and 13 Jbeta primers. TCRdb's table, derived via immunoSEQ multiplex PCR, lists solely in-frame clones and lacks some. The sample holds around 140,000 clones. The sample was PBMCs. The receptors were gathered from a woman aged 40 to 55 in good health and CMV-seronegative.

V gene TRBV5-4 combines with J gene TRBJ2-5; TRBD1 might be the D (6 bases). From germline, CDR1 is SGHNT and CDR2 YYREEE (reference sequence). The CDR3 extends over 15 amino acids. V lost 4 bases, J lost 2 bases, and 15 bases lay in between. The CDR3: CASSPPQGNQETQYF. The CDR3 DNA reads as TGTGCCAGCAGCCCCCCGCAGGGGAATCAAGAGACCCAGTACTTC.

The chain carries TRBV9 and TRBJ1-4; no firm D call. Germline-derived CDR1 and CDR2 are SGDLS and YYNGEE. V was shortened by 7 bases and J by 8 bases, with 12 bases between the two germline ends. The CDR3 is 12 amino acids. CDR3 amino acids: CASGRVGEKLFF. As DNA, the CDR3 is TGTGCCAGCGGCCGGGTAGGAGAAAAACTGTTTTTT.

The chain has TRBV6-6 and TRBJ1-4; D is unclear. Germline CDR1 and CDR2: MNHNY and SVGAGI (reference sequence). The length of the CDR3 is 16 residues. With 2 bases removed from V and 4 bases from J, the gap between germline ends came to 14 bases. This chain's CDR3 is CASSYAVVRLNEKLFF. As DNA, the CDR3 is TGTGCCAGCAGTTACGCGGTTGTGCGGCTTAATGAAAAACTGTTTTTT.

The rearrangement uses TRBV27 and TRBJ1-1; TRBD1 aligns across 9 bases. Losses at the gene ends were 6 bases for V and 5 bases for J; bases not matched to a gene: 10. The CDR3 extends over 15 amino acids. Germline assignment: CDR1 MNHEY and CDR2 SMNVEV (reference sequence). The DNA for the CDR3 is TGTGCCAGCAGCCCCCGAGGGACAGGGCGGACTGAAGCTTTCTTT. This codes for CASSPRGTGRTEAFF.

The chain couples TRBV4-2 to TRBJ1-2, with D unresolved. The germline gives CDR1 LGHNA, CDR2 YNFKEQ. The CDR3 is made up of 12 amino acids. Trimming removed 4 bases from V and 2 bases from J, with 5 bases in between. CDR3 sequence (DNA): TGTGCCAGCAGCCGCCTAAACTATGGCTACACCTTC. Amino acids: CASSRLNYGYTF.

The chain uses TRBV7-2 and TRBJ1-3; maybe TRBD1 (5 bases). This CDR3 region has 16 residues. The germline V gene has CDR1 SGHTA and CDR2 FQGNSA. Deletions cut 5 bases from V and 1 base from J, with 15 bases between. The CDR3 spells CASSGRQQQSGNTIYF. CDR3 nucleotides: TGTGCCAGCAGCGGCCGACAGCAACAATCTGGAAACACCATATATTTT.

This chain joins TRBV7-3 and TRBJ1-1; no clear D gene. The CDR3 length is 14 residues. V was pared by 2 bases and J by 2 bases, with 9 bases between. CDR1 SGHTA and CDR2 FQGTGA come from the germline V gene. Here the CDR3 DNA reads TGTGCCAGCAGCTTAGATCAGATAAACACTGAAGCTTTCTTT. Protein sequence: CASSLDQINTEAFF.

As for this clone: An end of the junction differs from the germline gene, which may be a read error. The CDR3 here is CASSSRDRVNEQFF. The CDR3 DNA is TGTGCCAGCAGTTCTCGGGACAGAGTGAATGAACAGTTCTTC. This chain uses TRBV28 with TRBJ2-1; 7 bases are a match to TRBD1. CDR3 length: 14 residues. CDR1 is MDHEN and CDR2 is SYDVKM in the germline V gene.

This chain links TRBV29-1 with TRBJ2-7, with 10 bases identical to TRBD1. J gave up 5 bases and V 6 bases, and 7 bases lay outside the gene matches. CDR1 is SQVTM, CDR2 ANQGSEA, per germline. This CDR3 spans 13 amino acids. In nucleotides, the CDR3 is TGCAGCGTGCGACAGGGGGCAGGGAACGAGCAGTACTTC. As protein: CSVRQGAGNEQYF.

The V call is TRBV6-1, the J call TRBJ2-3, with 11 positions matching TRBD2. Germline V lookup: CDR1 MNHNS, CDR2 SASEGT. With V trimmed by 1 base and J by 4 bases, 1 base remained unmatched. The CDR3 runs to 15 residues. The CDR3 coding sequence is TGTGCCAGCAGTGAAGTAGCGGGGGGGGCAGATACGCAGTATTTT. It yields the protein CASSEVAGGADTQYF.

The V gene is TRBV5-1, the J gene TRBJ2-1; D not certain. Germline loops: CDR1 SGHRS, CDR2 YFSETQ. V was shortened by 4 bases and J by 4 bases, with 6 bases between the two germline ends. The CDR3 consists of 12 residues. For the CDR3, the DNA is TGCGCCAGCAGCATAGAGTACAATGAGCAGTTCTTC. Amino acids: CASSIEYNEQFF.

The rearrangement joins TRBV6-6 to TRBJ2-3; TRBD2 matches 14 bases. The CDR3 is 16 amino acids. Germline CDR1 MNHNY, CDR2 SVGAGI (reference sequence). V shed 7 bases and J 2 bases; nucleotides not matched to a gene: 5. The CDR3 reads CASTGTSGGLTDTQYF. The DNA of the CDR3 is TGTGCCAGCACGGGGACTAGCGGGGGCCTCACAGATACGCAGTATTTT.

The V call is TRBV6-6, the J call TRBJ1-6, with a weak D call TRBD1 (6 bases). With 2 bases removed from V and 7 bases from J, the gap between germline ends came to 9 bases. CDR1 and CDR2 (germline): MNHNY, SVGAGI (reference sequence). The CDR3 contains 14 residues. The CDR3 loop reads CASSYETGNSPLHF. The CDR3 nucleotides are TGTGCCAGCAGTTACGAAACAGGGAATTCACCCCTCCACTTT.

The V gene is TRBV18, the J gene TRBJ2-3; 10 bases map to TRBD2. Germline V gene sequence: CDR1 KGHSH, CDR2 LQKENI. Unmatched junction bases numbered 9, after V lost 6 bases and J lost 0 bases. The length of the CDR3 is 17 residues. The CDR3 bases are TGTGCCAGCTCTAGGACTAGCGGATATACTAGCACAGATACGCAGTATTTT. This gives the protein CASSRTSGYTSTDTQYF.

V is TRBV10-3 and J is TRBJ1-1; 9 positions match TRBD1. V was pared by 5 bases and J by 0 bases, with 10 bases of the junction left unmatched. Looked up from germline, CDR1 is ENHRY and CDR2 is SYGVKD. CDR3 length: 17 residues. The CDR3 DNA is TGTGCCATCAGTAAGACGACAGGGGGTGTTATGAACACTGAAGCTTTCTTT. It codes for CAISKTTGGVMNTEAFF.

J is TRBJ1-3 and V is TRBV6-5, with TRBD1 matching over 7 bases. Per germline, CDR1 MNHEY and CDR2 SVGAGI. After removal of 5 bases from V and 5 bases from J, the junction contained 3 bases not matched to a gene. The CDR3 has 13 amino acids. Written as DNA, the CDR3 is TGTGCCAGCAGTCAGACAGGGCGAAACACCATATATTTT. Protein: CASSQTGRNTIYF.

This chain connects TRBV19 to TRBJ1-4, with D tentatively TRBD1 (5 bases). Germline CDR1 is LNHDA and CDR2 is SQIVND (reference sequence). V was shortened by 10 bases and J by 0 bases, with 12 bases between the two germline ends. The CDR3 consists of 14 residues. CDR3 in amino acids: CATNRDSTNEKLFF. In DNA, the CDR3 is TGTGCCACCAACCGGGACTCAACTAATGAAAAACTGTTTTTT.

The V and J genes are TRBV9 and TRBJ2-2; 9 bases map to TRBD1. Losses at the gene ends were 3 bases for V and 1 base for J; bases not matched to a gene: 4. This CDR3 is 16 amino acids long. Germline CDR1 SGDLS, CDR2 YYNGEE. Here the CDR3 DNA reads TGTGCCAGCAGCGCCGCGGGACAGGGGAACACCGGGGAGCTGTTTTTT. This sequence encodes CASSAAGQGNTGELFF.

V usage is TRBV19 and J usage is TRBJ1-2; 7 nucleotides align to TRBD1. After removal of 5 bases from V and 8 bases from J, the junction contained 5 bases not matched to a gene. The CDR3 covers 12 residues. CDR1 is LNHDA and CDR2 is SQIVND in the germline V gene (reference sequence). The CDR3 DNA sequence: TGTGCCAGTAGTTCAGGGGGAAGAGGCTACACCTTC. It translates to CASSSGGRGYTF.

CDR3 nucleotide sequence: TGTGCCATCAGTGAGGGGACAGGGTTAGGCAATCAGCCCCAGCATTTT. This encodes CAISEGTGLGNQPQHF. The genes are TRBV10-3 and TRBJ1-5, with 9 bases that match TRBD1. The CDR3 covers 16 residues. V was clipped by 2 bases and J by 2 bases; unmatched bases: 4. Germline CDR1 ENHRY, CDR2 SYGVKD.

CDR3 coding DNA: TGCGCCAGCAGCGCACAGACAGGGGAGGACCAGCCCCAGCATTTT. Amino acid sequence: CASSAQTGEDQPQHF. This chain joins TRBV5-1 and TRBJ1-5; 8 positions agree with TRBD1. The germline V gene has CDR1 SGHRS and CDR2 YFSETQ. The CDR3 has 15 residues. V dropped 4 bases and J dropped 7; count of bases not matched to a gene: 10.